These 3 T cell receptor beta chains came from one sample sequenced in a study of tumor and adjacent non-tumor tissue in lung cancer listed by TCRdb under 2018. RNA was isolated from bulk, unsorted tissue, and RNA quality was assessed with a NanoDrop ND-1000 and an Agilent 2100. The normal lung samples consisted of distant non-tumor tissue collected more than 3 cm from the tumor edge. The library came from multiplex PCR. Data came from an Illumina HiSeq 2500. TCRbeta libraries were constructed through three rounds of nested PCR with primers (Table S4) according to protocols adapted from ARM-PCR. TCRdb trimmed public reads at Q25 via fastp, called clones via MiXCR and kept in-frame beta chains. Rows are unified per CDR3 protein, each entry keeping the most common DNA and genes. The sample contains about 50,000 distinct CDR3 sequences, 60% to 80% of them found a single time. Together, the top ten hold 20% to 25% of the sample.

The sample was distant non-tumor lung tissue. These receptors all come from a woman in her fifties or sixties with non-small cell lung cancer.

On this clonotype itself: Without the conserved terminal phenylalanine or tryptophan, this CDR3 likely stems from a read error. The chain couples TRBV29-1 to TRBJ2-5; TRBD1 aligns across 8 bases. The CDR3 totals 13 residues. Germline CDR1 is SQVTM and CDR2 is ANQGSEA. V shed 6 bases, J shed 4 bases, and the junction held 7 bases outside the gene matches. For the CDR3, the DNA is TGCAGCGTGGGACAGGTTCGGCGAGAGACCCAGTACTCC. It encodes CSVGQVRRETQYS.

CDR3 coding DNA: TGTGCCAGTACTATTAAAAGGGGCGGTGGTACTGAAGCTTTCTTT. It is translated as CASTIKRGGGTEAFF. The chain employs TRBV19 and TRBJ1-1, with a possible D match to TRBD1 (5 bases). V lost 7 bases and J 5 bases, leaving 20 bases between the germline ends. CDR1 is LNHDA and CDR2 is SQIVND in the germline V gene (reference sequence). The length of the CDR3 is 15 residues.

Only one count was recorded for this clonotype. One end of the junction varies from germline; a read error may be responsible. The chain combines TRBV11-3 with TRBJ2-2, with 10 positions matching TRBD1. The CDR3 covers 15 residues. Germline CDR1 is SGHNT and CDR2 is YENEEA. The CDR3 nucleotides read TGTGTCAGCAGTCACGGGACAGGGGCCACCGGGGAGCTGTTTTTT. Translated: CVSSHGTGATGELFF.